This record covers a single T cell receptor (beta chain). Antigen unknown. These data belong to a study of T-cell memory formation after mild COVID-19. Germline CDR1 SGHRS, CDR2 YFSETQ. The CDR3 length is 15 residues. The V and J ends lost 2 bases and 5 bases, in that order; junction bases with no gene match: 6. Whole-study findings and limits: Contracting clones, day 15 to 85, had balanced CD4/CD8, and later expanders favored CD4+. There were some responding clones in pre-infection memory, which suggested that cross-reactive memory had joined.

TCRdb called the 5' RACE reads again in MiXCR, with one record for every CDR3 protein. The sample lists approximately 500,000 distinct CDR3 sequences; 20% to 25% were seen once. The chain joins TRBV5-1 to TRBJ1-1; 10 bases are shared with TRBD1. Sequenced input: PBMCs or a T cell subset sorted from them (not recorded which). This clonotype was obtained from an adult woman who had mild COVID-19 (a few samples of this study predate the infection). Cell type and time point are not known. The chain's CDR3 is CASSFGGQGGTEAFF. The CDR3 DNA follows: TGCGCCAGCAGCTTTGGTGGACAGGGGGGAACTGAAGCTTTCTTT.